These T cell receptor beta chains were read from a single sample in a study of beta chain features in type 1 diabetes. The data were produced by immunoSEQ multiplex PCR, yet TCRdb's version contains in-frame clones alone and is incomplete. The sample contains roughly 400,000 clones, more than 11% of which appear only once. What was sequenced was naive CD4+ T cells from blood. Source of these receptors: a man in his thirties or forties in good health. Both conserved end residues are trimmed from each CDR3. Each record gives: CDR3 protein, J gene, V gene.

SGTIQETQY,TRBJ2-5,TRBV20-1
ASSQALVGNEQF,TRBJ2-1,TRBV14
ASSLGLAGELSSYEQY,TRBJ2-7,TRBV7-8
AWAGFGEQF,TRBJ2-1,TRBV30
ASSPTTSGGFGTQY,TRBJ2-5,TRBV11-2
ASSPVSMNTEAF,TRBJ1-1,TRBV18
ASSEPGLWAQY,TRBJ2-5,TRBV7-2
AGSGREPSTDTQY,TRBJ2-3,TRBV30
ASSPKGGAGGTGELF,TRBJ2-2,TRBV7-9
ASSYGGQVTEAF,TRBJ1-1,TRBV6-5
ASSQGHSMNTEAF,TRBJ1-1,TRBV4-3
ASSVDRPSTQY,TRBJ2-3,TRBV7-9
ASSQDLRGYT,TRBJ1-2,TRBV4-3
ASSLRAGGSYNEQF,TRBJ2-1,TRBV5-6
ASSSVGQGSEQY,TRBJ2-7,TRBV9
ASSPLSGQLNFNTEAF,TRBJ1-1,TRBV18
ASSPERITDTQY,TRBJ2-3,TRBV6-4
ASSPHARNTEAF,TRBJ1-1,TRBV9
ATSSRVVGNTIY,TRBJ1-3,TRBV15
ASSSGQFETQY,TRBJ2-5,TRBV9
ASSPPISSKDTQY,TRBJ2-3,TRBV18
ASSLRVSPYEQY,TRBJ2-7,TRBV5-4
ASSLRLAGGPGNEQF,TRBJ2-1,TRBV11-3
ASSNSDEQF,TRBJ2-1,TRBV19
AIRVLTSGGKETQY,TRBJ2-5,TRBV10-3
ASSPAGQTYEQY,TRBJ2-7,TRBV9
ASSPGGPFSTDTQY,TRBJ2-3,TRBV7-2
ASSGKGVGTDTQY,TRBJ2-3,TRBV14
ASSSKGREATSGAEAF,TRBJ1-1,TRBV7-9
ASRWGHGSEAKNIQY,TRBJ2-4,TRBV7-2
ASTGDRSITEAF,TRBJ1-1,TRBV13
ASSLLAGLKTQY,TRBJ2-5,TRBV7-9
ASSQVSGTGSYEQY,TRBJ2-7,TRBV4-3
ASSLGALRGRATNEQF,TRBJ2-1,TRBV7-9
ASSQRGQGTYEQY,TRBJ2-7,TRBV27
ASSLEAGGAYEQY,TRBJ2-7,TRBV7-2
ASSLGDHYNEQF,TRBJ2-1,TRBV5-1
ASSPRTSGVYTQY,TRBJ2-3,TRBV14
ASSFLATSGGNNEQF,TRBJ2-1,TRBV5-6
ASSLDGGRGYEQF,TRBJ2-1,TRBV7-2
ASSSRVIGEAF,TRBJ1-1,TRBV5-4
ASSLLTGYSYEQY,TRBJ2-7,TRBV18
ASSFQGGDQPQH,TRBJ1-5,TRBV7-2
ASSQDPQLGYGYT,TRBJ1-2,TRBV4-2
ASSVDPPGQGKLF,TRBJ1-4,TRBV9
ASGSQGNSPLH,TRBJ1-6,TRBV12-5
ASNLLAGGTDTQY,TRBJ2-3,TRBV6-5
ASSPEAGGYNEQF,TRBJ2-1,TRBV6-5
ASSARDGNNSPLH,TRBJ1-6,TRBV9
SASLDSSLIYNEQF,TRBJ2-1,TRBV29-1
AWGRAIVGTDTQY,TRBJ2-3,TRBV30
ASSVDLAQPQH,TRBJ1-5,TRBV9
ASSQLEGDRPT,TRBJ1-2,TRBV4-3
ASSLADRTNTGELF,TRBJ2-2,TRBV5-1
AWSHGQSYGYT,TRBJ1-2,TRBV30
ASSYSQFPGANVLT,TRBJ2-6,TRBV6-5